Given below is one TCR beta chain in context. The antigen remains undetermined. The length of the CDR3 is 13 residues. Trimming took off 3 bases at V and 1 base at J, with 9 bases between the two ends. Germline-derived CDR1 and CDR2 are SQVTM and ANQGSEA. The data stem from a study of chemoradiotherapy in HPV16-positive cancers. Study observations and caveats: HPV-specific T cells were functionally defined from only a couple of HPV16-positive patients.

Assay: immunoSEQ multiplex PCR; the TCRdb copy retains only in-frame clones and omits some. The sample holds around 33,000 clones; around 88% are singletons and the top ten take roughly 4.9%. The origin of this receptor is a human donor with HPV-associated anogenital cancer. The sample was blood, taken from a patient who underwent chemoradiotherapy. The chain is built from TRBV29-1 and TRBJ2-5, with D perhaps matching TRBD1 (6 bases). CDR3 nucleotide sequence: TGCAGCGTTGAGGACAGATCCCAAGAGACCCAGTACTTC. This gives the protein CSVEDRSQETQYF.